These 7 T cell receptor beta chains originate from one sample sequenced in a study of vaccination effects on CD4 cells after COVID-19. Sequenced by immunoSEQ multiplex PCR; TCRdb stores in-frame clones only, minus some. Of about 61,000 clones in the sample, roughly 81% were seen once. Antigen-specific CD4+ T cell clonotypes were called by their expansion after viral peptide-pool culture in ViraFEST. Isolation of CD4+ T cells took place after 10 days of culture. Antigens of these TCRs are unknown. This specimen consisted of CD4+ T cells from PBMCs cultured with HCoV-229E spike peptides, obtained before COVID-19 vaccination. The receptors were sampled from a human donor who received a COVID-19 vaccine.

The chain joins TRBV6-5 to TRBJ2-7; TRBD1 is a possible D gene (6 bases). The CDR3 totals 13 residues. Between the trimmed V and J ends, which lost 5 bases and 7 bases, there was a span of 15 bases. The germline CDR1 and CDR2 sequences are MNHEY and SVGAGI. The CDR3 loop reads CASSINRAWEQYV. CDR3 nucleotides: TGTGCCAGCAGTATAAACAGGGCTTGGGAGCAGTACGTC.

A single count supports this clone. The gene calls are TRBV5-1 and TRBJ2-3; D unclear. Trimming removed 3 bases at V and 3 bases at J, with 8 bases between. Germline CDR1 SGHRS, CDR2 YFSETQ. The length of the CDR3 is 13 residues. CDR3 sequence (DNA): TGCGCCAGCAGCTCTAGACCGACAGATACGCAGTATTTT. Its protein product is CASSSRPTDTQYF. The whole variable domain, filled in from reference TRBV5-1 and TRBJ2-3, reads KAGVTQTPRYLIKTRGQQVTLSCSPISGHRSVSWYQQTPGQGLQFLFEYFSETQRNKGNFPGRFSGRQFSNSRSEMNVSTLELGDSALYLCASSSRPTDTQYFGPGTRLTVL.

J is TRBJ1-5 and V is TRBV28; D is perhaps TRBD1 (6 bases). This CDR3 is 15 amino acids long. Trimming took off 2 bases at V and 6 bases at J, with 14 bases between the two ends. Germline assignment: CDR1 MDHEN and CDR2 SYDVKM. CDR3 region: CASSLPGQSGQPQHF. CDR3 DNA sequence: TGTGCCAGCAGTTTACCCGGACAGAGCGGTCAGCCCCAGCATTTT.

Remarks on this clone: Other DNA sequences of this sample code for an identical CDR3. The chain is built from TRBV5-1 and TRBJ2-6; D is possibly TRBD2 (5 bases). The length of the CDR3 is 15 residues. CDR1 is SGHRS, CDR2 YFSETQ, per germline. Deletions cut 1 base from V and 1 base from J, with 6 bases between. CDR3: CASSLSGSGANVLTF. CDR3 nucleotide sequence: TGCGCCAGCAGCTTGTCGGGGTCTGGGGCCAACGTCCTGACTTTC.

The CDR3 sequence is CASRRSSGNTIYF. The CDR3, as DNA: TGTGCCAGTCGACGGAGCTCTGGAAACACCATATATTTT. V is TRBV19 and J is TRBJ1-3; D unresolved. Trimming left V 8 bases short and J 0 bases short, with 8 bases between. This CDR3 is 13 amino acids long. Germline values: CDR1 LNHDA, CDR2 SQIVND (reference sequence).

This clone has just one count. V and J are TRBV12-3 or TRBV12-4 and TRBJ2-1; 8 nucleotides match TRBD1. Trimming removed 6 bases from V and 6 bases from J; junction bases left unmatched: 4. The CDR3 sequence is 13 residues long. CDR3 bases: TGTGCCAGCAGACTGACAGGGGCCAATGAGCAGTTCTTC. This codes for CASRLTGANEQFF.

The CDR3 DNA follows: TGTGCCAGCTCACTAACTGGGGGCCTAAATAACGAGCAGTACGTC. This sequence encodes CASSLTGGLNNEQYV. This chain links TRBV18 with TRBJ2-7, with a weak D call TRBD1 (6 bases). This CDR3 has 15 amino acids. CDR1 is KGHSH, CDR2 LQKENI, per germline. The V and J ends lost 4 bases and 5 bases respectively, with 18 bases between them.